Shown below are 13 T cell receptor beta chains from a single sample sequenced in a study of cytomegalovirus exposure and HLA in healthy donors. The PCR was carried out with 60 Vbeta primers and 13 Jbeta primers. The assay was immunoSEQ multiplex PCR, and TCRdb's table has in-frame clones only and misses some. The data contain some 130,000 clones, 80% of them singletons. Input material: PBMCs. All receptors come from a man under 40 in good health.

The gene calls are TRBV30 and TRBJ1-3, with 9 bases aligning to TRBD1. The J segment lost 2 bases and the V segment lost 5 bases, leaving 1 base of the junction unmatched. CDR3 length: 13 residues. The germline gives CDR1 GTSNPN, CDR2 SVGIG (reference sequence). The CDR3 here is CAWGTGPGNTIYF. CDR3 bases: TGTGCCTGGGGGACAGGGCCTGGAAACACCATATATTTT.

The chain joins TRBV6-5 to TRBJ1-1, with 11 bases lining up with TRBD1. The CDR3 sequence is 16 residues long. The germline CDR1 and CDR2 sequences are MNHEY and SVGAGI. The ends lost 0 bases at V and 3 bases at J; junction bases unmatched: 3. CDR3 sequence: CASSYSGTGGHTEAFF. CDR3 coding DNA: TGTGCCAGCAGTTACTCTGGGACAGGGGGGCACACTGAAGCTTTCTTT.

The chain couples TRBV7-2 to TRBJ2-1, with TRBD1 matching over 8 bases. The CDR3 spans 16 residues. Trimming at V came to 1 base and at J to 10 bases, leaving 12 bases not matched to a gene. Looked up from germline, CDR1 is SGHTA and CDR2 is FQGNSA. The CDR3: CASSLGRGQAPREQFF. The CDR3 coding sequence is TGTGCCAGCAGCTTAGGTCGGGGACAGGCCCCCCGGGAGCAGTTCTTC.

This chain links TRBV6-4 with TRBJ2-7, with 11 bases that match TRBD2. CDR3 size: 15 residues. Unmatched junction bases numbered 11, after V lost 8 bases and J lost 5 bases. CDR1 MRHNA and CDR2 SNTAGT come from the germline V gene. The CDR3 protein is CASYTSGSPWDEQYF. The CDR3 nucleotides read TGTGCCAGCTACACTAGCGGGAGCCCGTGGGACGAGCAGTACTTC.

The genes are TRBV21-1 and TRBJ1-3. TRBV21-1 is assigned pseudogene status. The CDR3 contains 14 residues. The CDR3 here is CAIHRWSSGNTIYF. The CDR3 coding sequence is TGTGCCATTCATCGGTGGAGCTCTGGAAACACCATATATTTT.

The genes are TRBV7-9 and TRBJ2-2; possible D gene TRBD1, 5 bases. V lost 5 bases to trimming and J lost 4 bases, with 8 bases between them. The CDR3 has 13 residues. CDR1 SEHNR and CDR2 FQNEAQ come from the germline V gene (reference sequence). CDR3 DNA sequence: TGTGCCAGCAGCCGACAGAGCACCGGGGAGCTGTTTTTT. Its translation is CASSRQSTGELFF.

J is TRBJ1-2 and V is TRBV7-2; D might be TRBD1 (6 bases). V lost 2 bases and J lost 6, with 22 bases in between. CDR3 length: 17 amino acids. Germline CDR1 is SGHTA and CDR2 is FQGNSA. CDR3 sequence reads: CASSLSGGRAGVHGYTF. The CDR3 region has the DNA TGTGCCAGCAGCTTAAGTGGGGGTAGGGCAGGGGTACATGGCTACACCTTC.

This clone was observed a single time. V usage is TRBV6-5 and J usage is TRBJ2-1; 9 bases fit TRBD2. Germline trimming cut 0 bases from V and 12 bases from J; bases unmatched to any gene: 12. The CDR3 runs 16 residues. Germline V gene lookup returns CDR1 MNHEY and CDR2 SVGAGI. CDR3 in amino acids: CASSYSKTSGTMRQFF. CDR3 DNA: TGTGCCAGCAGTTACTCGAAGACTAGCGGTACAATGAGGCAGTTCTTC.

This clone has a single count. This chain joins TRBV19 and TRBJ1-2, with 12 bases fitting TRBD1. The CDR3 is made up of 19 amino acids. CDR1 LNHDA and CDR2 SQIVND come from the germline V gene (reference sequence). J was trimmed by 4 bases and V by 8 bases; bases with no gene match: 20. CDR3 nucleotides: TGTGCCAGTTCCACTCAATTTACCGGGACAGGGGGCAAAACCTATGGCTACACCTTC. As protein: CASSTQFTGTGGKTYGYTF. Using reference TRBV19 and TRBJ1-2 for the parts outside the CDR3, the full variable domain is DGGITQSPKYLFRKEGQNVTLSCEQNLNHDAMYWYRQDPGQGLRLIYYSQIVNDFQKGDIAEGYSVSREKKESFPLTVTSAQKNPTAFYLCASSTQFTGTGGKTYGYTFGSGTRLTVV.

The chain carries TRBV28 and TRBJ1-3, with D possibly matching TRBD1 (5 bases). CDR1 MDHEN and CDR2 SYDVKM come from the germline V gene. This CDR3 has 15 amino acids. V lost 6 bases, J lost 0 bases, and 12 bases lay in between. CDR3 sequence (DNA): TGTGCCAGCAGGACCACAGGTCGCTCTGGAAACACCATATATTTT. This gives the protein CASRTTGRSGNTIYF.

The rearrangement joins TRBV6-4 to TRBJ2-3; the D gene is possibly TRBD2 (6 bases). The CDR3 totals 14 residues. Between the trimmed V and J ends, which lost 5 bases and 4 bases, there was a span of 13 bases. CDR1 MRHNA and CDR2 SNTAGT come from the germline V gene. The CDR3, as DNA: TGTGCCAGCAGTCAAGGGACTGGATCAGATACGCAGTATTTT. Residues: CASSQGTGSDTQYF.

This clone was found many times. DNA for the CDR3: TGTGCCAGCCGGGGGGCGCCTCCCTACGAGCAGTACTTC. Its translation is CASRGAPPYEQYF. V is TRBV5-6 and J is TRBJ2-7; D possibly corresponds to TRBD2 (7 bases). Germline assignment: CDR1 SGHDT and CDR2 YYEEEE. Trimming shortened V by 7 bases and J by 2 bases, and 13 bases separated the two germline ends. The CDR3 is 13 amino acids. The variable domain in full, completed from reference TRBV5-6 and TRBJ2-7, reads DAGVTQSPTHLIKTRGQQVTLRCSPKSGHDTVSWYQQALGQGPQFIFQYYEEEERQRGNFPDRFSGHQFPNYSSELNVNALLLGDSALYLCASRGAPPYEQYFGPGTRLTVT.

Here the CDR3 DNA reads TGTGCCAGCAGCTTGTCTAGCGGGGCGGGCTACAATGAGCAGTTCTTC. It encodes CASSLSSGAGYNEQFF. V and J are TRBV5-4 and TRBJ2-1; 9 bases line up with TRBD2. This CDR3 is built from 16 residues. Germline loops: CDR1 SGHNT, CDR2 YYREEE (reference sequence). V trimming: 1 base; J trimming: 3 bases; junction bases outside the gene matches: 5.